These 7 T cell receptor beta chains came from one sample sequenced in a study of beta chain features in type 1 diabetes. The study reverse transcribed the entire isolated RNA, so it sequenced expressed TCRB transcripts. TCRdb keeps only in-frame clones here, not all; method: immunoSEQ multiplex PCR. The repertoire holds about 350,000 clones, with around 20% as singletons. Input material: naive CD4+ T cells from blood. These receptors all come from a woman aged 18-29 years in good health.

The genes are TRBV4-1 and TRBJ1-6; possibly TRBD1 for D (5 bases). V gave up 1 base and J gave up 13 bases, with 20 bases separating them. Germline-derived CDR1 and CDR2 are MGHRA and YSYEKL. This CDR3 contains 16 residues. The DNA of the CDR3 is TGCGCCAGCAGCCAAGCGACACCACCGGGGGGTCGTCCCCTCCACTTT. This sequence encodes CASSQATPPGGRPLHF.

The CDR3 protein is CASSSRTGMSGGYTF. CDR3 bases: TGTGCCAGCAGCTCCCGGACAGGGATGAGCGGTGGCTACACCTTC. The chain employs TRBV7-9 and TRBJ1-2; 8 nucleotides line up with TRBD1. Looked up from germline, CDR1 is SEHNR and CDR2 is FQNEAQ (reference sequence). V was clipped by 4 bases and J by 7 bases; unmatched bases: 11. The CDR3 contains 15 residues.

This clone was seen a few times. CDR3 in DNA: TGCGCCAGCAGCCCCTGGCGGGGGTATTCCGGGGAGCTGTTTTTT. Protein product: CASSPWRGYSGELFF. The chain is built from TRBV5-1 and TRBJ2-2; 7 bases are a match to TRBD2. This CDR3 has 15 amino acids. CDR1 and CDR2 from the germline V gene are SGHRS and YFSETQ. Trimming cost V 4 bases and J 6 bases; bases outside gene matches: 9.

This clone has a handful of counts. The chain is built from TRBV6-6 and TRBJ1-1, with 7 nucleotides matching TRBD1. In germline, CDR1 is MNHNY, CDR2 SVGAGI (reference sequence). The CDR3 is 13 residues long. V lost 4 bases, J lost 6 bases, and 5 bases stayed unmatched. The CDR3 reads CASSLQGSAEAFF. CDR3 bases: TGTGCCAGCAGTTTACAGGGGAGCGCTGAAGCTTTCTTT.

This clone occurred a few times. V is TRBV2 and J is TRBJ2-7; TRBD2 might be the D (6 bases). Deletions cut 2 bases from V and 2 bases from J, with 10 bases between. This CDR3 region has 14 residues. From germline, CDR1 is SNHLY and CDR2 FYNNEI. The CDR3 sequence: CASSEWRGAYEQYF. Here the CDR3 DNA reads TGTGCCAGCAGTGAATGGAGGGGCGCCTACGAGCAGTACTTC.

The J gene is TRBJ2-3, the V gene TRBV2; D uncertain. The CDR3 loop spans 14 amino acids. Germline values: CDR1 SNHLY, CDR2 FYNNEI. Trimming cost V 4 bases and J 1 base, with 9 bases left between them. The CDR3 region has the DNA TGTGCCAGCAGTGTCTTAGCTCGCACAGATACGCAGTATTTT. Translation gives CASSVLARTDTQYF.

The CDR3 sequence: CASRSSGNYEQYF. CDR3 DNA sequence: TGTGCCAGCAGGAGTAGCGGAAACTACGAGCAGTACTTC. The rearrangement links TRBV6-5 to TRBJ2-7; TRBD2 might be the D (6 bases). The CDR3 totals 13 residues. Trimming stripped 6 bases from V and 3 bases from J, with 12 bases between. The germline V gene has CDR1 MNHEY and CDR2 SVGAGI.